This T cell receptor (beta chain) is from a study of T cell clones after liver transplantation. Study details: At least one year of complete immunosuppression withdrawal without enzymes over twice normal defined tolerance.

The germline V gene encodes CDR1 SGHRS and CDR2 YFSETQ. The CDR3 totals 14 residues. V shed 5 bases and J shed 2 bases, with 13 bases lying between them. Assay used: immunoSEQ multiplex PCR; TCRdb lists only in-frame clones, some missing. The sample yields roughly 80,000 clones, 65% to 85% seen once. This clone was counted only a few times. The receptor comes from a human patient who received a liver transplant. The graft donor may account for some of the T cells. This specimen consisted of CD4+ T cells from blood, obtained around 42 months after liver transplant. The chain couples TRBV5-1 to TRBJ1-1; tentatively, D is TRBD1 (5 bases). CDR3 in DNA: TGCGCCAGCAGGGTTCAGGGACCAAACACTGAAGCTTTCTTT. This encodes CASRVQGPNTEAFF. The whole variable domain, remainder taken from reference TRBV5-1 and TRBJ1-1, is KAGVTQTPRYLIKTRGQQVTLSCSPISGHRSVSWYQQTPGQGLQFLFEYFSETQRNKGNFPGRFSGRQFSNSRSEMNVSTLELGDSALYLCASRVQGPNTEAFFGQGTRLTVV.